A single sample gave rise to the 28 T cell receptor beta chains below, sequenced in a study of T cells in Graves' hyperthyroidism and ophthalmopathy. Amplified regions were TCR beta CDR3 sequences from RNA transcripts. The HTBI primer set drove a first-round RT-PCR of the TCR CDR3. TCRdb redid the calling of the multiplex PCR reads with MiXCR, one entry per CDR3 protein. The sample contains hundreds of thousands of distinct CDR3 sequences, about 15% of which appear only once. Sequencing was carried out using blood. All receptors come from a woman in her twenties or thirties with Graves' hyperthyroidism that later progressed to Graves' ophthalmopathy.

This clonotype was counted many times. The chain joins TRBV2 to TRBJ1-1; possibly TRBD1 for D (6 bases). The CDR3 has 10 amino acids. Between the trimmed V and J ends, which lost 4 bases and 11 bases, there was a span of 8 bases. Germline V gives CDR1 SNHLY, CDR2 FYNNEI. The CDR3 here is CASSGGGAFF. The CDR3 bases are TGTGCCAGCAGTGGAGGGGGTGCTTTCTTT.

The gene calls are TRBV6-1 and TRBJ1-2, with D possibly being TRBD1 (6 bases). V was trimmed by 6 bases and J by 3 bases, leaving 11 bases between them. Per germline, CDR1 MNHNS and CDR2 SASEGT. This CDR3 spans 13 amino acids. The CDR3 DNA reads TGTGCCAGCAGGCTCAACAGGGACTATGGCTACACCTTC. It yields the protein CASRLNRDYGYTF.

In its sample, this clonotype was seen once. This rearrangement joins TRBV7-8 to TRBJ1-5; D may be TRBD1 (6 bases). Per germline, CDR1 SGHVS and CDR2 FQNEAQ. This CDR3 comprises 16 residues. V lost 5 bases and J 3 bases, leaving 17 bases between the germline ends. The CDR3 nucleotides are TGTGCCAGCAGCCCATACTCGGGACAACTCAATCAGCCCCAGCATTTT. This translates into CASSPYSGQLNQPQHF.

This clonotype showed up many times. The rearrangement joins TRBV7-2 to TRBJ2-1; no clear D. The germline V gene encodes CDR1 SGHTA and CDR2 FQGNSA. The CDR3 is 15 residues long. Between the trimmed V and J ends, which lost 4 bases and 0 bases, there was a span of 10 bases. CDR3 DNA sequence: TGTGCCAGCAGCTCGGTCATCAGCTCCTACAATGAGCAGTTCTTC. Its translation is CASSSVISSYNEQFF. Filled out from reference TRBV7-2 and TRBJ2-1, the complete variable domain reads GAGVSQSPSNKVTEKGKDVELRCDPISGHTALYWYRQSLGQGLEFLIYFQGNSAPDKSGLPSDRFSAERTGGSVSTLTIQRTQQEDSAVYLCASSSVISSYNEQFFGPGTRLTVL.

The V call is TRBV4-1, the J call TRBJ2-6; weak D call: TRBD2 (6 bases). CDR1 and CDR2 (germline): MGHRA, YSYEKL. The germline V and J ends were trimmed by 6 bases and 0 bases, with 18 bases remaining between them. CDR3 length: 18 residues. CDR3 amino acids: CASSMTPDYYSGANVLTF. The CDR3 DNA reads TGCGCCAGCAGTATGACACCGGACTACTACTCTGGGGCCAACGTCCTGACTTTC.

This sequence joins TRBV5-4 and TRBJ2-1, with D unresolved. Germline V gene sequence: CDR1 SGHNT, CDR2 YYREEE (reference sequence). The germline V and J ends were trimmed by 4 bases and 8 bases, with 16 bases remaining between them. The CDR3 runs 14 residues. The CDR3 protein is CASSDPIFGDEQFF. The CDR3 nucleotides read TGTGCCAGCAGCGACCCCATTTTCGGCGATGAGCAGTTCTTC. The whole variable domain, filled in from reference TRBV5-4 and TRBJ2-1, reads ETGVTQSPTHLIKTRGQQVTLRCSSQSGHNTVSWYQQALGQGPQFIFQYYREEENGRGNFPPRFSGLQFPNYSSELNVNALELDDSALYLCASSDPIFGDEQFFGPGTRLTVL.

This clonotype was picked up many times. The chain links TRBV27 to TRBJ1-2; 9 bases match TRBD1. CDR3 length equals 14 residues. The V segment lost 5 bases and the J segment 5 bases; nucleotides outside the gene matches: 6. Germline V gene lookup returns CDR1 MNHEY and CDR2 SMNVEV (reference sequence). The DNA for the CDR3 is TGTGCCAGCAGTCCGGGACAGGGCTGGTATGGCTACACCTTC. Protein product: CASSPGQGWYGYTF.

The sample holds a few counts of this clonotype. The rearrangement uses TRBV27 and TRBJ2-3; the match to TRBD2 covers 8 bases. Germline loops: CDR1 MNHEY, CDR2 SMNVEV (reference sequence). V trimming: 6 bases; J trimming: 2 bases; junction bases outside the gene matches: 4. There are 14 residues in the CDR3. This CDR3 is CASRDSGNTDTQYF. CDR3 nucleotide sequence: TGTGCCAGCAGAGATAGCGGGAACACAGATACGCAGTATTTT.

This clonotype was counted at least ten times. V is TRBV7-2 and J is TRBJ1-3, with D unresolved. Germline V CDR1 and CDR2: SGHTA, FQGNSA. V was shortened by 1 base and J by 2 bases, with 9 bases between the two germline ends. The CDR3 is 15 residues long. CDR3 coding DNA: TGTGCCAGCAGCTTAGATTCCGGGGCTGGAAACACCATATATTTT. It codes for CASSLDSGAGNTIYF.

The CDR3 reads CASKTSGRANEQFF. The CDR3 DNA sequence: TGTGCCAGCAAAACTAGCGGGAGGGCCAATGAGCAGTTCTTC. The gene calls are TRBV14 and TRBJ2-1, with TRBD2 identical over 13 bases. This CDR3 region has 14 residues. CDR1 is SGHDN, CDR2 FVKESK, per germline. Trimming at V came to 7 bases and at J to 6 bases, leaving 3 bases not matched to a gene.

There are a few counts of this clonotype. This rearrangement joins TRBV19 to TRBJ1-3, with TRBD1 identical over 10 bases. The CDR3 spans 14 residues. CDR1 and CDR2 (germline): LNHDA, SQIVND (reference sequence). Losses at the gene ends were 6 bases for V and 2 bases for J; bases not matched to a gene: 1. This chain's CDR3 is CASRTGGAGNTIYF. CDR3 sequence (DNA): TGTGCCAGTAGGACAGGGGGCGCTGGAAACACCATATATTTT.

A remark on this clonotype: The CDR3 ends on some other residue instead of the conserved phenylalanine or tryptophan, so this is likely a read error. This chain links TRBV6-5 with TRBJ1-1, with D uncertain. Germline-derived CDR1 and CDR2 are MNHEY and SVGAGI. V lost 5 bases and J 2 bases, leaving 9 bases between the germline ends. The CDR3 has 13 amino acids. The CDR3 DNA reads TGTGCCAGCAGTCACACTGAAAACACTGAAGCTTTCGTT. Translating it yields CASSHTENTEAFV.

Turning to this clonotype: A much larger clonotype is one base distant, so this may be a read error. The chain employs TRBV3-1 and TRBJ1-1; D may be TRBD1 (5 bases). Trimming took 4 bases from V and 5 from J, leaving 20 bases between them. The CDR3 sequence is 16 residues long. Per germline, CDR1 LGHDT and CDR2 YNNKEL (reference sequence). This CDR3 is CASSPSMRGGRTEAFF. The CDR3 DNA follows: TGTGCCAGCAGCCCTTCGATGCGGGGGGGAAGGACTGAAGCTTTCTTT.

This clonotype was detected ten times or more. The rearrangement joins TRBV12-3 or TRBV12-4 to TRBJ1-1, with D hard to call. The CDR3 has 11 amino acids. The V and J ends lost 5 bases and 7 bases respectively, with 8 bases between them. CDR3 region: CASSARGEAFF. In DNA, the CDR3 is TGTGCCAGCAGTGCGAGAGGTGAAGCTTTCTTT.

There are many counts of this clonotype. The rearrangement links TRBV6-1 to TRBJ2-3, with 7 positions matching TRBD1. The CDR3 consists of 16 residues. CDR1 MNHNS and CDR2 SASEGT come from the germline V gene. Trimming took 7 bases from V and 2 from J; bases not matched to a gene: 12. The CDR3 DNA reads TGTGCCAGCACGCCGGGATGGGACAGATTCACAGATACGCAGTATTTT. Residues: CASTPGWDRFTDTQYF.

This clonotype was observed a few times. The chain uses TRBV29-1 and TRBJ2-7; tentative D call: TRBD1 (6 bases). CDR1 SQVTM and CDR2 ANQGSEA come from the germline V gene. V lost 3 bases to trimming and J lost 2 bases, with 26 bases between them. The CDR3 covers 18 residues. CDR3 loop: CSVELPYARGGRPYEQYF. As DNA, the CDR3 is TGCAGCGTTGAGCTTCCGTACGCACGAGGGGGTCGCCCCTACGAGCAGTACTTC.

The chain is built from TRBV27 and TRBJ2-2, with D tentatively TRBD2 (5 bases). The CDR3 contains 15 residues. Germline V gene lookup returns CDR1 MNHEY and CDR2 SMNVEV (reference sequence). Trimming cost V 3 bases and J 5 bases, with 13 bases left between them. DNA of the CDR3: TGTGCCAGCAGTTTGTGGGTTTCGGGGACCGGGGAGCTGTTTTTT. It translates to CASSLWVSGTGELFF.

This clonotype showed up many times. This chain joins TRBV12-5 and TRBJ2-7, with a tentative D call TRBD1 (5 bases). Trimming took 1 base from V and 4 from J, leaving 8 bases between them. Germline lookup yields CDR1 LGHNT and CDR2 FRNRAP. The CDR3 is made up of 13 amino acids. The CDR3 nucleotides are TGTGCTAGTGGTTTGGGACAGTTTTACGAGCAGTACTTC. Translating it yields CASGLGQFYEQYF.

This clonotype was seen at least ten times. The chain recombines TRBV29-1 with TRBJ2-1; TRBD2 matches 7 bases. V shed 6 bases, J shed 0 bases, and the junction held 8 bases outside the gene matches. This CDR3 contains 15 residues. The germline V gene encodes CDR1 SQVTM and CDR2 ANQGSEA. CDR3 amino acids: CSVAIAGASYNEQFF. In DNA form, the CDR3 reads TGCAGCGTGGCAATAGCGGGTGCCTCCTACAATGAGCAGTTCTTC.

The V call is TRBV4-1, the J call TRBJ2-1; TRBD1 is a possible D gene (6 bases). V shed 2 bases and J shed 3 bases, with 11 bases lying between them. Germline loops: CDR1 MGHRA, CDR2 YSYEKL. The CDR3 is 15 residues long. CDR3: CASSQLGTLYNEQFF. CDR3 nucleotide sequence: TGCGCCAGCAGCCAACTCGGGACACTCTACAATGAGCAGTTCTTC.

The sample holds a few counts of this clonotype. V usage is TRBV14 and J usage is TRBJ1-1, with a tentative D call TRBD1 (6 bases). Trimming cost V 7 bases and J 2 bases, with 14 bases left between them. Germline V gene data show CDR1 as SGHDN and CDR2 as FVKESK. The CDR3 contains 14 residues. The CDR3 region has the DNA TGTGCCAGCATAGAAGAACAGGGAAACACTGAAGCTTTCTTT. It is translated as CASIEEQGNTEAFF. Using reference TRBV14 and TRBJ1-1 for the parts outside the CDR3, the full variable domain is EAGVTQFPSHSVIEKGQTVTLRCDPISGHDNLYWYRRVMGKEIKFLLHFVKESKQDESGMPNNRFLAERTGGTYSTLKVQPAELEDSGVYFCASIEEQGNTEAFFGQGTRLTVV.

This clonotype has at least ten counts. V gene TRBV7-6 combines with J gene TRBJ2-2, with D tentatively TRBD2 (5 bases). Trimming pared 2 bases from V and 7 bases from J, leaving 11 bases between. This CDR3 spans 14 amino acids. Germline assignment: CDR1 SGHVS and CDR2 FNYEAQ. The CDR3 sequence: CASSLYPGNGELFF. The CDR3 nucleotides are TGTGCCAGCAGCTTATACCCGGGAAACGGGGAGCTGTTTTTT. Together with reference TRBV7-6 and TRBJ2-2, the CDR3 gives the full variable domain: GAGVSQSPRYKVTKRGQDVALRCDPISGHVSLYWYRQALGQGPEFLTYFNYEAQQDKSGLPNDRFSAERPEGSISTLTIQRTEQRDSAMYRCASSLYPGNGELFFGEGSRLTVL.

This clonotype was found a few times. The rearrangement uses TRBV4-3 and TRBJ1-1, with 8 bases that match TRBD1. The CDR3 is 13 residues long. Germline V CDR1 and CDR2: LGHNA, YSLEER. The trim removed 4 bases at V and 7 bases at J, leaving 5 bases unmatched. The CDR3 DNA follows: TGCGCCAGCAGCCCCGGACAGGGTATTGAAGCTTTCTTT. It is translated as CASSPGQGIEAFF.

This clonotype appeared many times. The V and J genes are TRBV28 and TRBJ1-4; a possible D gene is TRBD1 (6 bases). V lost 6 bases to trimming and J lost 0 bases, with 17 bases between them. The CDR3 is 17 amino acids. The germline V gene encodes CDR1 MDHEN and CDR2 SYDVKM. CDR3 residues: CASRDRSFSTTNEKLFF. Written as DNA, the CDR3 is TGTGCCAGCAGAGACAGGAGCTTTTCGACAACTAATGAAAAACTGTTTTTT.

The chain combines TRBV7-9 with TRBJ1-1, with 7 bases that match TRBD1. The germline V gene has CDR1 SEHNR and CDR2 FQNEAQ (reference sequence). Trimming took 4 bases from V and 6 from J; bases not matched to a gene: 5. CDR3 size: 13 residues. This CDR3 is CASSSGQTPEAFF. The CDR3 DNA is TGTGCCAGCAGCTCGGGACAGACACCTGAAGCTTTCTTT.

CDR3 sequence: CASSRQEDIQYF. The CDR3 DNA follows: TGTGCCAGCAGCCGACAGGAGGACATTCAGTACTTC. The V gene is TRBV3-1, the J gene TRBJ2-4, with TRBD1 as a possible D gene (6 bases). The CDR3 sequence is 12 residues long. Looked up from germline, CDR1 is LGHDT and CDR2 is YNNKEL (reference sequence). Trimming removed 4 bases from V and 8 bases from J, with 9 bases in between.

This clonotype has at least ten counts. The chain recombines TRBV6-5 with TRBJ2-7; D not resolved. V shed 2 bases and J shed 3 bases, with 8 bases lying between them. This CDR3 spans 13 amino acids. Germline CDR1 is MNHEY and CDR2 is SVGAGI. This chain's CDR3 is CASSYEVDYEQYF. The CDR3 coding sequence is TGTGCCAGCAGTTACGAAGTTGACTACGAGCAGTACTTC.

There are many counts of this clonotype. This chain links TRBV7-9 with TRBJ2-1; 9 bases fit TRBD2. The CDR3 loop spans 18 amino acids. Germline lookup yields CDR1 SEHNR and CDR2 FQNEAQ (reference sequence). J gave up 0 bases and V 6 bases, and 12 bases lay outside the gene matches. As DNA, the CDR3 is TGTGCCAGCAGACCTTCGGGCGGGAGGGCCCTCTCCTACAATGAGCAGTTCTTC. Its translation is CASRPSGGRALSYNEQFF. Full variable domain (remainder filled in from reference TRBV7-9 and TRBJ2-1): DTGVSQNPRHKITKRGQNVTFRCDPISEHNRLYWYRQTLGQGPEFLTYFQNEAQLEKSRLLSDRFSAERPKGSFSTLEIQRTEQGDSAMYLCASRPSGGRALSYNEQFFGPGTRLTVL.